This T cell receptor (beta chain) is drawn from a study of breast tumors, draining lymph nodes, adjacent tissues. From the multiplex PCR reads, TCRdb called clonotypes with MiXCR, one entry per CDR3 protein. The table includes 200,000 to 300,000 distinct CDR3 sequences, 30% detected once. Study-wide results and caveats: Luminal-like breast cancer showed significantly higher tumor–nontumor repertoire similarity than basal-like. Tumor T cell lymph node origin was a supported hypothesis, not proven.

Breast cancer patients provided tissue from their axillary draining lymph nodes. Comment on this clonotype: Its antigen remains unknown.

V trimming: 2 bases; J trimming: 3 bases; junction bases outside the gene matches: 6. The length of the CDR3 is 16 residues. CDR1 is MNHNY and CDR2 is SVGAGI in the germline V gene (reference sequence). The sample taken for sequencing was axillary lymph node tissue. The V and J genes are TRBV6-6 and TRBJ2-2; 7 bases are shared with TRBD2. The TCR sequence derives from a female donor with breast cancer. Some clones in this sample may be carry-over from other donors' samples. For the CDR3, the DNA is TGTGCCAGCAGTTACGTTTTAGCGGGCCACACCGGGGAGCTGTTTTTT. Translating gives CASSYVLAGHTGELFF.